This T cell receptor (beta chain) was found in a study of blood T cell repertoires in COVID-19. The data were produced by immunoSEQ multiplex PCR, yet TCRdb's version contains in-frame clones alone and is incomplete. The repertoire holds roughly 400,000 clones, with around nine tenths as singletons. This CDR3 spans 14 amino acids. V shed 5 bases, J shed 7 bases, and the junction held 9 bases outside the gene matches. Germline assignment: CDR1 SGHTA and CDR2 FQGNSA. The sequence was obtained from a woman between 18 and 30 years old who had been exposed to COVID-19. This chain connects TRBV7-2 to TRBJ2-7; 9 bases map to TRBD2. Input material: PBMCs or T cells enriched from blood (not recorded which). Here the CDR3 DNA reads TGTGCCAGCAGCGACCGGGCGGGAGGGCGTGAGCAGTACTTC. Translated, it gives CASSDRAGGREQYF. The full variable domain, with the rest looked up from reference TRBV7-2 and TRBJ2-7, is GAGVSQSPSNKVTEKGKDVELRCDPISGHTALYWYRQSLGQGLEFLIYFQGNSAPDKSGLPSDRFSAERTGGSVSTLTIQRTQQEDSAVYLCASSDRAGGREQYFGPGTRLTVT.